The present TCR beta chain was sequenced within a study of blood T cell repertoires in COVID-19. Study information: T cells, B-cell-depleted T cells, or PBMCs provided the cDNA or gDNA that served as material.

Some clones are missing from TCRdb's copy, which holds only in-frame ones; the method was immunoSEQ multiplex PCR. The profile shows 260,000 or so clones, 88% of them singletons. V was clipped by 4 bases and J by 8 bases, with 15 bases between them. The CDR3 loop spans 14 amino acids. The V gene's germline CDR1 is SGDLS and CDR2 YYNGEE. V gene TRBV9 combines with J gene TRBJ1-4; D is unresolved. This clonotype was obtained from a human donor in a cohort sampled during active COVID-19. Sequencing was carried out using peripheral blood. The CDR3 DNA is TGTGCCAGCAGCATTAGCCGCCGGTCGGAAAAACTGTTTTTT. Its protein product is CASSISRRSEKLFF. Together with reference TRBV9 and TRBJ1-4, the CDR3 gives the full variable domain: DSGVTQTPKHLITATGQRVTLRCSPRSGDLSVYWYQQSLDQGLQFLIQYYNGEERAKGNILERFSAQQFPDLHSELNLSSLELGDSALYFCASSISRRSEKLFFGSGTQLSVL.